Included here is one T cell receptor (beta chain) sequence, with context. Its recognized antigen is unknown. No quality values exist for individual bases; no much larger clone is one base distant. The sample comes from a study of radiation and T cells in renal cell carcinoma (dated by TCRdb to 2019 to 2021). Some background on the complete study: Samples were obtained from a clinical trial, in which 15 Gy stereotactic body radiation therapy was delivered to primary renal cell carcinomas and nephrectomy was performed 4 weeks later. In total, 50 to 55 samples, comprising around 26 tumors and some 27 peripheral blood samples, were subjected to TCR beta sequencing. In the 53 samples combined, some 4,000,000 unique CDR3 nucleotide sequences were found, encoding about 2,700,000 unique CDR3 amino acid sequences. Beyond this particular receptor, the publication reports: Blood repertoire dynamics were not followed beyond 4 weeks after treatment. Because pretreatment tumor biopsies were not available, the baseline intratumoral presence of clonotypes could not be determined. Effects of radiation dose or scheduling on the TCR repertoire could not be addressed with the single-armed trial design. Top tumor clonotypes rose in blood from baseline to 2 weeks post-radiation, then contracted by 4 weeks, suggesting transient expansion of tumor-resident clones.

The time point label corresponds to: blood 2 weeks post-SBRT. The meaning of the sample's treatment or condition label: 15 Gy SBRT to primary tumor, nephrectomy 4 weeks later. To follow tumor-enriched clonotypes, serial peripheral blood was collected from radiation-treated patients at baseline and at 2 weeks and 4 weeks after SBRT. Renal cell carcinoma with clear cell pathology was present in all patients. Genomic DNA for TCR sequencing was prepared using the QIAamp DNA Blood Mini Kit (Qiagen). The analyses included only samples that passed all quality control checks. The CDR3 has 14 amino acids, counting the end cysteine and phenylalanine. Only the CDR3 portion is preserved as DNA: 42 bases, with reading frame beginning at the first base. CDR1 SEHNR and CDR2 FQNEAQ were looked up in the germline V gene (reference sequence). V is cut by 3 bases and J by 5 bases, and the space between the germline ends is 13 bases.

The immunoSEQ kit was used, according to the manufacturer's recommendations, to generate TCR beta libraries from genomic DNA. To prepare libraries, a first multiplex PCR with proprietary primers was run, followed by a second PCR that added unique barcodes, and a bead cleanup was done after each round. Each sample batch included a kit-provided positive control reaction and a negative control reaction. The final libraries were assessed on an Agilent 4200 TapeStation D1000 ScreenTape, pooled by volume, and quantified by qPCR. An Illumina NextSeq500 fitted with a MidOutput 150-cycle cartridge performed the sequencing, running 156 Read1 cycles and 15 Index1 cycles with the kit's custom primers. The pooled library was loaded at 1.0 pM, and roughly 20% PhiX control was spiked in. Per the original workflow: Vendor-processed data were analyzed in R, with a clonotype defined as all T cells sharing the same CDR3 nucleotide sequence. In the clone abundance analyses, frequencies in each sample were normalized to that sample's 10,000 most abundant clones. Before analysis, public T cell clones were removed, and these numbered fewer than five per sample on average. A difference in abundance of at least 32-fold between compartments was used to define tumor-enriched and baseline blood-enriched clonotypes. A beta-binomial differential abundance model was applied to find clonotypes that expanded or contracted between blood time points. Similarity between tumor and blood repertoires was quantified using the Baroni-Urbani and Buser coefficient, and groups were compared with two-tailed Wilcoxon tests in R. Entries here come from immuneACCESS through TCRdb and include only in-frame sequences with V and J called. Some clones fail to appear in such tables; in the studies checked, an unresolved V gene covers under half of the shortfall, and the cause of the remainder is unknown. V, J and clone size reflect that table, while D and trimming were determined from the DNA. A total of 70,000 to 100,000 clones appear in this sample, 65% to 90% of them only once. The leading ten clones occupy under 25% of the sample.

The source of this sequence is a woman aged 45 to 65 with renal cell carcinoma. The material sequenced was blood, taken from a patient whose treatment included radiotherapy and nephrectomy. Here the chain combines TRBV7-9 and TRBJ2-5; a tentative D call is TRBD2 (5 bases match). The CDR3 region: CASSFGSGVETQYF. The nucleotides read TGTGCCAGCAGCTTTGGGTCCGGGGTGGAGACCCAGTACTTC.